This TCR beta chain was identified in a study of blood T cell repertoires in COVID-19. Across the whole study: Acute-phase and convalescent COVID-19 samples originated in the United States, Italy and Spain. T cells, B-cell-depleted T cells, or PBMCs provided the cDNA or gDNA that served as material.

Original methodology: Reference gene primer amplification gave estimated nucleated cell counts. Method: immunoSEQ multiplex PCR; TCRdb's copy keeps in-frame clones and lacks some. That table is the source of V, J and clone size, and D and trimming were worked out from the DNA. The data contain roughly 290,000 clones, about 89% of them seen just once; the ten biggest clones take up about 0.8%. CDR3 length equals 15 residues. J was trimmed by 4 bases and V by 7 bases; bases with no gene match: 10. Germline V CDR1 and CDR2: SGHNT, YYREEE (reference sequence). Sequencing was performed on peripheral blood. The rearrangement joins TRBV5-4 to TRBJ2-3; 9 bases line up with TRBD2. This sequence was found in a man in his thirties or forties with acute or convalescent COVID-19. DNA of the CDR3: TGTGCCAGCGTTCGCGGGGGGGCGGACCCAGATACGCAGTATTTT. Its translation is CASVRGGADPDTQYF.